These 14 T cell receptor beta chains originate from one sample sequenced in a study of T cells in Graves' hyperthyroidism and ophthalmopathy. Amplification of TCR beta CDR3 regions was performed using RNA transcripts as template. The TCR CDR3 first-round RT-PCR relied on the HTBI primer set. One entry per CDR3 protein, called by TCRdb with MiXCR from the multiplex PCR reads. The sample shows about 740,000 distinct CDR3 sequences, around 15% of them seen only once. Material: blood. These receptors originate from a young woman with Graves' hyperthyroidism.

This clonotype was seen a handful of times. This chain links TRBV7-9 with TRBJ1-1, with a possible D match to TRBD1 (5 bases). The V gene's germline CDR1 is SEHNR and CDR2 FQNEAQ (reference sequence). Trimming shortened V by 2 bases and J by 3 bases, and 25 bases separated the two germline ends. The CDR3 loop spans 19 amino acids. The CDR3 sequence: CASSLFGPPGPSGDTEAFF. The CDR3 DNA reads TGTGCCAGCAGCTTATTCGGCCCACCGGGACCAAGTGGAGACACTGAAGCTTTCTTT.

A remark on this clonotype: A much larger clone lies one base from this, so it may be a read error. V gene TRBV7-2 combines with J gene TRBJ1-5; 7 bases agree with TRBD1. The CDR3 is 15 amino acids. The V gene end was trimmed by 4 bases and the J gene end by 6 bases; junction bases not matched to a gene: 9. Germline V gene lookup returns CDR1 SGHTA and CDR2 FQGNSA. The CDR3 reads CASSWLGQRSQPQHF. In DNA, the CDR3 is TGTGCCAGCAGCTGGTTGGGACAGAGAAGTCAGCCCCAGCATTTT.

This clonotype has ten or more counts. The V and J genes are TRBV29-1 and TRBJ1-5, with 7 bases that match TRBD1. The germline V gene has CDR1 SQVTM and CDR2 ANQGSEA. The CDR3 is 13 amino acids. With V trimmed by 4 bases and J by 2 bases, 2 bases remained unmatched. This CDR3 reads CSVGGGGNQPQHF. CDR3 nucleotides: TGCAGCGTTGGAGGGGGCGGCAATCAGCCCCAGCATTTT.

This clonotype has a count of ten or more. The chain has TRBV30 and TRBJ2-7; 7 bases fit TRBD2. The length of the CDR3 is 14 residues. Germline V gene lookup returns CDR1 GTSNPN and CDR2 SVGIG (reference sequence). The J segment lost 5 bases and the V segment lost 8 bases, leaving 15 bases of the junction unmatched. The CDR3 here is CAGIPSGTIDEQYF. The CDR3 DNA sequence: TGTGCCGGGATCCCAAGCGGGACGATTGACGAGCAGTACTTC.

This chain connects TRBV27 to TRBJ2-7; 7 bases fit TRBD1. This CDR3 is built from 13 residues. The germline V gene has CDR1 MNHEY and CDR2 SMNVEV (reference sequence). J gave up 5 bases and V 7 bases, and 8 bases lay outside the gene matches. CDR3 in amino acids: CASTPGGPNEQYF. The CDR3 nucleotides are TGTGCCAGCACCCCAGGGGGTCCTAACGAGCAGTACTTC.

The genes are TRBV9 and TRBJ2-3; D is perhaps TRBD2 (6 bases). CDR1 and CDR2 from the germline V gene are SGDLS and YYNGEE. The CDR3 consists of 15 residues. V gave up 3 bases and J gave up 4 bases, with 15 bases separating them. The CDR3, as DNA: TGTGCCAGCAGCGCAATTATAACGGGGGCAGATACGCAGTATTTT. As protein: CASSAIITGADTQYF. The full variable domain, its missing parts supplied by reference TRBV9 and TRBJ2-3, is DSGVTQTPKHLITATGQRVTLRCSPRSGDLSVYWYQQSLDQGLQFLIQYYNGEERAKGNILERFSAQQFPDLHSELNLSSLELGDSALYFCASSAIITGADTQYFGPGTRLTVL.

This clonotype has a count of ten or more. The chain employs TRBV11-2 and TRBJ2-1; TRBD2 aligns across 7 bases. CDR1 and CDR2 (germline): SGHAT, FQNNGV. The V and J ends lost 8 bases and 8 bases, in that order; junction bases with no gene match: 15. The CDR3 loop spans 15 amino acids. The DNA for the CDR3 is TGTGCCAGCTCCCCCGGGGGGAGGGCCTATTATGAGCAGTTCTTC. Translating gives CASSPGGRAYYEQFF.

This clonotype was recorded at least ten times. The V gene is TRBV7-3, the J gene TRBJ1-5; D may be TRBD1 (5 bases). From germline, CDR1 is SGHTA and CDR2 FQGTGA. The CDR3 consists of 13 residues. V lost 5 bases and J 1 base, leaving 6 bases between the germline ends. The CDR3 protein is CASSRTSNQPQHF. CDR3 sequence (DNA): TGTGCCAGCAGCCGGACAAGCAATCAGCCCCAGCATTTT.

A note on this clonotype: A single base separates this from a much larger clone, so it may be a read error. The chain employs TRBV12-3 or TRBV12-4 and TRBJ2-1; 7 positions match TRBD2. CDR3 size: 18 residues. The junction had 14 bases not matched to a gene; V was cut back by 4 bases and J by 2 bases. The CDR3 is CASSSGTGGSGTYNEQFF. In DNA, the CDR3 is TGTGCCAGCAGTTCCGGGACTGGCGGGAGCGGGACCTACAATGAGCAGTTCTTC.

This clonotype was counted ten times or more. This chain links TRBV18 with TRBJ2-7; 7 nucleotides match TRBD2. The V gene end was trimmed by 3 bases and the J gene end by 7 bases; junction bases not matched to a gene: 0. The CDR3 runs 11 residues. Germline V CDR1 and CDR2: KGHSH, LQKENI. The CDR3: CASSPGGEQYF. Here the CDR3 DNA reads TGTGCCAGCTCACCCGGGGGGGAGCAGTACTTC.

In its sample, this clonotype was seen many times. The J gene is TRBJ1-1, the V gene TRBV6-1, with TRBD1 as a possible D gene (6 bases). The CDR3 is 13 residues long. Trimming took 5 bases from V and 4 from J, leaving 11 bases between them. CDR1 and CDR2 from the germline V gene are MNHNS and SASEGT. CDR3 region: CASSSSGVTEAFF. The DNA for the CDR3 is TGTGCCAGCAGTTCGTCAGGGGTCACTGAAGCTTTCTTT.

This clonotype showed up many times. This chain joins TRBV9 and TRBJ2-7; TRBD1 is a possible D gene (6 bases). V was trimmed by 0 bases and J by 4 bases, leaving 14 bases between them. The CDR3 has 15 residues. CDR1 and CDR2 (germline): SGDLS, YYNGEE. The CDR3 loop reads CASSVDRDDWYEQYF. The CDR3 bases are TGTGCCAGCAGCGTAGACAGGGATGATTGGTACGAGCAGTACTTC.

This clonotype was seen a single time. The chain carries TRBV20-1 and TRBJ2-7; possible D gene TRBD2, 7 bases. This CDR3 has 14 amino acids. From germline, CDR1 is DFQATT and CDR2 SNEGSKA (reference sequence). V was cut by 6 bases and J by 4 bases, with 19 bases left in between. CDR3 sequence reads: CSATDVRGGYEQYF. In nucleotides, the CDR3 is TGCAGTGCCACCGACGTCAGGGGAGGGTACGAGCAGTACTTC.

This clonotype was seen ten or more times. The J gene is TRBJ2-1, the V gene TRBV7-2; D uncertain. This CDR3 comprises 14 residues. Germline V gene data show CDR1 as SGHTA and CDR2 as FQGNSA. V lost 2 bases to trimming and J lost 8 bases, with 13 bases between them. The CDR3 sequence is CASSLSLYGDEQFF. The CDR3 DNA follows: TGTGCCAGCAGCTTATCCCTATACGGCGATGAGCAGTTCTTC.